The 25 T cell receptor beta chains in this list originate from one sample, sequenced in a study of T cells after yellow fever vaccination. From the 5' RACE reads, TCRdb called clonotypes with MiXCR, one entry per CDR3 protein. The table records about 340,000 distinct CDR3 sequences, under 15% of them present only once. This specimen was CD4+ T cells sorted from PBMCs, taken 15 days after the yellow fever booster vaccination. The origin of the receptors is a man aged 18 to 30 who received the YFV17D yellow fever vaccine.

The V gene is TRBV7-9, the J gene TRBJ2-5; 10 bases map to TRBD1. From germline, CDR1 is SEHNR and CDR2 FQNEAQ (reference sequence). The CDR3 length is 14 residues. Unmatched junction bases numbered 3, after V lost 5 bases and J lost 3 bases. The CDR3 sequence: CASSRQGAEETQYF. The CDR3 coding sequence is TGTGCCAGCAGCCGACAGGGGGCGGAAGAGACCCAGTACTTC.

The chain combines TRBV5-5 with TRBJ1-5, with unresolved D. The CDR3 loop spans 13 amino acids. The V end was cut by 4 bases, the J end by 6 bases, with 11 bases between. Germline CDR1 reads SGHKS; CDR2 reads YYEKEE (reference sequence). As DNA, the CDR3 is TGTGCCAGCAGCCCCACCATTGGTCAGCCCCAGCATTTT. Translation: CASSPTIGQPQHF.

The sample holds a few counts of this clonotype. J is TRBJ2-7 and V is TRBV6-6; D possibly corresponds to TRBD1 (6 bases). Trimming shortened V by 2 bases and J by 5 bases, and 7 bases separated the two germline ends. CDR1 and CDR2 from the germline V gene are MNHNY and SVGAGI (reference sequence). The CDR3 totals 12 residues. CDR3 sequence reads: CASSYGQNEQYF. CDR3 sequence (DNA): TGTGCCAGCAGTTACGGACAGAACGAGCAGTACTTC.

This clonotype occurred a few times. The chain employs TRBV19 and TRBJ2-7; D is perhaps TRBD2 (6 bases). Trimming left V 5 bases short and J 7 bases short, with 15 bases between. CDR1 is LNHDA, CDR2 SQIVND, per germline (reference sequence). CDR3 size: 13 residues. CDR3 protein: CASSLQLRGEQYF. Here the CDR3 DNA reads TGTGCCAGTAGTCTCCAGCTCCGGGGGGAGCAGTACTTC.

This clonotype appeared a few times. V is TRBV28 and J is TRBJ2-7; unclear D gene. V shed 4 bases and J shed 6 bases, with 7 bases lying between them. Germline loops: CDR1 MDHEN, CDR2 SYDVKM. The CDR3 is 11 residues long. This CDR3 is CASSSPGEQYV. The CDR3 bases are TGTGCCAGCAGTTCCCCTGGCGAGCAGTACGTC.

This clonotype came up a few times. The chain recombines TRBV4-1 with TRBJ2-2; D unclear. Germline CDR1 reads MGHRA; CDR2 reads YSYEKL. The ends were cut back, 1 base at V and 0 bases at J, with 9 bases in the middle. CDR3 length equals 16 residues. This chain's CDR3 is CASSQARSANTGELFF. The CDR3 coding sequence is TGCGCCAGCAGCCAAGCAAGGTCCGCGAACACCGGGGAGCTGTTTTTT.

A few counts support this clonotype. The chain recombines TRBV6-6 with TRBJ2-3; D ambiguous. Germline values: CDR1 MNHNY, CDR2 SVGAGI (reference sequence). This CDR3 is built from 13 residues. V was clipped by 5 bases and J by 7 bases, with 13 bases between them. The CDR3 spells CASSPQDGYTQYF. DNA for the CDR3: TGTGCCAGCAGTCCCCAGGACGGTTATACGCAGTATTTT.

This clonotype occurred many times. The chain has TRBV29-1 and TRBJ2-3; D remains unclear. Trimming stripped 0 bases from V and 7 bases from J, with 8 bases between. In germline, CDR1 is SQVTM, CDR2 ANQGSEA. The CDR3 has 12 residues. CDR3 residues: CSVEDSRYTQYF. CDR3 coding DNA: TGCAGCGTTGAAGATTCCCGCTATACGCAGTATTTT.

For the CDR3, the DNA is TGTGCCAGCAGCCATCCGGGCTCTGAAGCTTTCTTT. This gives the protein CASSHPGSEAFF. The V and J genes are TRBV3-1 and TRBJ1-1; D gene uncertain. V was shortened by 3 bases and J by 6 bases, with 8 bases between the two germline ends. CDR3 length equals 12 residues. Looked up from germline, CDR1 is LGHDT and CDR2 is YNNKEL (reference sequence).

The V and J genes are TRBV5-1 and TRBJ2-5; 7 nucleotides line up with TRBD1. The CDR3 runs 14 residues. The V gene's germline CDR1 is SGHRS and CDR2 YFSETQ. J was trimmed by 6 bases and V by 0 bases; bases with no gene match: 5. The CDR3 DNA reads TGCGCCAGCAGCTTGGGAGGGGGCAAGAAGACCCAGTACTTC. Translating gives CASSLGGGKKTQYF.

This clonotype was detected only a few times. The V and J genes are TRBV28 and TRBJ2-7; the D gene is possibly TRBD2 (6 bases). Germline values: CDR1 MDHEN, CDR2 SYDVKM. The CDR3 has 15 amino acids. Trimming cost V 7 bases and J 0 bases, with 16 bases left between them. CDR3 region: CASTSGGSNSYEQYV. The CDR3, as DNA: TGTGCCAGCACTAGTGGGGGGTCCAACTCCTACGAGCAGTACGTC.

Written as DNA, the CDR3 is TGTGCCAGCAGCCTCCGGGAGGGGCCCGAAATTTGTTCCTACAATGAGCAGTTCTTC. As protein: CASSLREGPEICSYNEQFF. This chain uses TRBV21-1 with TRBJ2-1; TRBD2 is the table's D call and was not checked against the DNA. TRBV21-1 is an annotated pseudogene. This CDR3 is 19 amino acids long.

The chain employs TRBV5-1 and TRBJ1-1; possibly TRBD1 for D (5 bases). The germline V and J ends were trimmed by 4 bases and 3 bases, with 16 bases remaining between them. Germline values: CDR1 SGHRS, CDR2 YFSETQ. The CDR3 has 15 residues. The CDR3 DNA is TGCGCCAGCAGCCCCGCGGGTCGGGGGTACACTGAAGCTTTCTTT. Amino acid sequence: CASSPAGRGYTEAFF.

The chain uses TRBV12-3 or TRBV12-4 and TRBJ2-7, with D maybe TRBD1 (5 bases). The CDR3 has 11 amino acids. V lost 4 bases and J lost 6, with 7 bases in between. For the CDR3, the DNA is TGTGCCAGCAGTTCCAGGGTCGAGCAGTACTTC. This gives the protein CASSSRVEQYF.

This clonotype has just a few counts. The chain is built from TRBV7-3 and TRBJ2-1; tentatively, D is TRBD1 or TRBD2 (5 bases each). Trimming cost V 1 base and J 8 bases, with 15 bases left between them. This CDR3 has 15 residues. From germline, CDR1 is SGHTA and CDR2 FQGTGA. The CDR3 loop reads CASSLRGLGQDEQFF. Written as DNA, the CDR3 is TGTGCCAGCAGCTTAAGGGGGTTAGGGCAGGATGAGCAGTTCTTC.

This clonotype was seen repeatedly, ten times or more. The chain couples TRBV2 to TRBJ1-1; D ambiguous. Trimming cost V 6 bases and J 5 bases, with 10 bases left between them. The germline CDR1 and CDR2 sequences are SNHLY and FYNNEI. This CDR3 spans 12 amino acids. CDR3: CASRTSGTEAFF. CDR3 nucleotides: TGTGCCAGCAGGACCTCGGGAACTGAAGCTTTCTTT.

There are many counts of this clonotype. J is TRBJ2-7 and V is TRBV11-2; 9 positions match TRBD1. Germline V gives CDR1 SGHAT, CDR2 FQNNGV. This CDR3 comprises 14 residues. J lost 3 bases, V lost 5 bases, and 5 bases had no gene match. CDR3: CASSGQGSGYEQYV. CDR3 nucleotide sequence: TGTGCCAGCAGCGGACAGGGGAGCGGCTACGAGCAGTACGTC.

This clonotype was seen a few times. The chain employs TRBV7-2 and TRBJ1-2; 9 nucleotides align to TRBD1. The germline CDR1 and CDR2 sequences are SGHTA and FQGNSA. The CDR3 length is 15 residues. The V segment lost 5 bases and the J segment 6 bases; nucleotides outside the gene matches: 10. CDR3 sequence (DNA): TGTGCCAGCAGCCGACCCTGGGACAGGGTAGATGGCTACACCTTC. Protein: CASSRPWDRVDGYTF.

The CDR3 is CASSGGQGAVAGELFF. The CDR3 DNA is TGCGCCAGCAGCGGCGGACAGGGGGCAGTCGCCGGGGAGCTGTTTTTT. This rearrangement joins TRBV5-1 to TRBJ2-2, with 11 bases lining up with TRBD1. The CDR3 has 16 amino acids. V shed 4 bases, J shed 6 bases, and the junction held 8 bases outside the gene matches. Germline CDR1 SGHRS, CDR2 YFSETQ.

The chain is built from TRBV2 and TRBJ1-6; D may be TRBD1 (5 bases). Between the trimmed V and J ends, which lost 8 bases and 4 bases, there was a span of 12 bases. The CDR3 spans 14 residues. CDR1 and CDR2 (germline): SNHLY, FYNNEI. The CDR3 protein is CASGTQDYNSPLHF. The CDR3 DNA reads TGTGCCAGCGGGACCCAGGATTATAATTCACCCCTCCACTTT.

This clonotype has a handful of counts. This chain links TRBV27 with TRBJ1-5; D may be TRBD1 (5 bases). The germline CDR1 and CDR2 sequences are MNHEY and SMNVEV (reference sequence). The CDR3 spans 19 residues. Trimming removed 1 base from V and 1 base from J, with 20 bases in between. Written as DNA, the CDR3 is TGTGCCAGCAGTTTATATCCCCCAAGTTCAGGGAGAAGCAATCAGCCCCAGCATTTT. As protein: CASSLYPPSSGRSNQPQHF.

The chain links TRBV7-2 to TRBJ2-3; 13 bases map to TRBD2. The germline V gene has CDR1 SGHTA and CDR2 FQGNSA. The CDR3 has 16 amino acids. The V gene end was trimmed by 4 bases and the J gene end by 4 bases; junction bases not matched to a gene: 5. In DNA, the CDR3 is TGTGCCAGCAGCTCCCGACTAGCGGGGGGTTCAGATACGCAGTATTTT. This sequence encodes CASSSRLAGGSDTQYF.

This clonotype was detected many times. This chain links TRBV5-1 with TRBJ2-3, with D perhaps TRBD1 (6 bases). Per the germline V gene, CDR1 is SGHRS and CDR2 is YFSETQ. The CDR3 totals 14 residues. V was clipped by 0 bases and J by 2 bases, with 7 bases between them. The CDR3 is CASSLGTVTDTQYF. As DNA, the CDR3 is TGCGCCAGCAGCTTGGGGACAGTCACAGATACGCAGTATTTT.

The genes are TRBV12-3 or TRBV12-4 and TRBJ2-2; unclear D gene. With 0 bases removed from V and 9 bases from J, the gap between germline ends came to 5 bases. The CDR3 contains 12 residues. Here the CDR3 reads CASSLARWELFF. Written as DNA, the CDR3 is TGTGCCAGCAGTTTAGCTAGGTGGGAGCTGTTTTTT.

This clonotype was recorded a few times. The genes are TRBV4-1 and TRBJ1-5; no definite D call. V was clipped by 1 base and J by 4 bases, with 17 bases between them. CDR1 and CDR2 (germline): MGHRA, YSYEKL. CDR3 size: 17 residues. The CDR3 nucleotides read TGCGCCAGCAGCCAAGTTCGCGTCCGGGGTCTGAATCAGCCCCAGCATTTT. It specifies CASSQVRVRGLNQPQHF.